This T cell receptor (beta chain) was observed in a study of early T cells in non-severe SARS-CoV-2 infection. Trimming took 1 base from V and 6 from J; bases not matched to a gene: 3. Looked up from germline, CDR1 is GTSNPN and CDR2 is SVGIG (reference sequence). This CDR3 is built from 15 residues. Each CDR3 protein is one row after TCRdb ran MiXCR on the 5' RACE reads. This sample yields around 84,000 distinct CDR3 sequences, of which approximately 15% are seen a single time; roughly 6.4% belongs to the top ten. Sequenced sample: whole blood. This TCR came from an adult who was a healthcare worker with PCR-confirmed SARS-CoV-2 infection or an uninfected control (not recorded which). The rearrangement uses TRBV30 and TRBJ2-1; 13 bases match TRBD2. The CDR3 protein is CAWSAWTSGSNEQFF. The CDR3 DNA is TGTGCCTGGAGTGCCTGGACTAGCGGGAGCAATGAGCAGTTCTTC.